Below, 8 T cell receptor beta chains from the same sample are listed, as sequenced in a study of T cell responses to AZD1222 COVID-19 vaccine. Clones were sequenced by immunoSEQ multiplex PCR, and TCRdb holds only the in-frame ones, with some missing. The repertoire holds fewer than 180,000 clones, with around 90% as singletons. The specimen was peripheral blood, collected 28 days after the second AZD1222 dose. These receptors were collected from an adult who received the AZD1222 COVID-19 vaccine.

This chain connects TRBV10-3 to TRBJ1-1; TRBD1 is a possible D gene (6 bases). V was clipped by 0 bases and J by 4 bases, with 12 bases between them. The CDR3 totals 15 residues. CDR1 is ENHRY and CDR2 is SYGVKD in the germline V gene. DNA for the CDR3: TGTGCCATCAGTGAGTCGCTTGACAGGACCACTGAAGCTTTCTTT. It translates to CAISESLDRTTEAFF.

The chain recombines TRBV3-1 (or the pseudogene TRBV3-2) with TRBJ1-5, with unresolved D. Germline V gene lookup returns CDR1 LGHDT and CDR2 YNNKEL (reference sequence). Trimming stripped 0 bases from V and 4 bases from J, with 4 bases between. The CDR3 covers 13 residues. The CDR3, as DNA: TGTGCCAGCAGCCAAGAAGGGAATCAGCCCCAGCATTTT. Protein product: CASSQEGNQPQHF.

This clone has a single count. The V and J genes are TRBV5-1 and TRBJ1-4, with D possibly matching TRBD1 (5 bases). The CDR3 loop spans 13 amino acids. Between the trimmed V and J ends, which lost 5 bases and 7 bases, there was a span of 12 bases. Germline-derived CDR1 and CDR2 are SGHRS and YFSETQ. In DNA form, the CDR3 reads TGCGCCAGCAGTGGGGGGTTTGGTGAAAAACTGTTTTTT. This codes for CASSGGFGEKLFF. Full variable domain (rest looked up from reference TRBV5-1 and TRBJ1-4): KAGVTQTPRYLIKTRGQQVTLSCSPISGHRSVSWYQQTPGQGLQFLFEYFSETQRNKGNFPGRFSGRQFSNSRSEMNVSTLELGDSALYLCASSGGFGEKLFFGSGTQLSVL.

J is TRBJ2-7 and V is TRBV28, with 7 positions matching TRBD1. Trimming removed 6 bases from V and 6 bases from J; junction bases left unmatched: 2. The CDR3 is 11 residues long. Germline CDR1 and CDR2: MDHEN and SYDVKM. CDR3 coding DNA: TGTGCCAGCAGCACAGGGGCCGAGCAGTACTTC. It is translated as CASSTGAEQYF.

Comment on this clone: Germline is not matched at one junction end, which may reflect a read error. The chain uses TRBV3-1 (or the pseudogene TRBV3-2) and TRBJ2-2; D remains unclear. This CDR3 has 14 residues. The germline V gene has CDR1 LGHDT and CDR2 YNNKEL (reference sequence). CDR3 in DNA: TGTGCCAGCACCCAAGCCCGGAACACCGGGGAGCTGTTTTTT. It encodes CASTQARNTGELFF.

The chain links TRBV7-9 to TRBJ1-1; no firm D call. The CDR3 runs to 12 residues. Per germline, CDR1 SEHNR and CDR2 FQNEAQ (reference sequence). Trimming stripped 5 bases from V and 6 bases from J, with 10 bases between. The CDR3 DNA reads TGTGCCAGCAGCAGACTCGGGGCTGAAGCTTTCTTT. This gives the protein CASSRLGAEAFF.

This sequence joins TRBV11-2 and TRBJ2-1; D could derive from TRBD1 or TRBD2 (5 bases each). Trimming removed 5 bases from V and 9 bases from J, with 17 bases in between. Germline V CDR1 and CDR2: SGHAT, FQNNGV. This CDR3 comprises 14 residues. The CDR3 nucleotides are TGTGCCAGCAGCCACGATGGGGGACCCATTGAGCAGTTCTTC. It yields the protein CASSHDGGPIEQFF.

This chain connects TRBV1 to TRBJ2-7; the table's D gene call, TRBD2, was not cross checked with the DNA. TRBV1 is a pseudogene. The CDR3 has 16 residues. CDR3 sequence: CTSSQDWASWSYEQYF. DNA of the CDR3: TGCACCAGCAGCCAAGACTGGGCTAGCTGGTCCTACGAGCAGTACTTC.